These 10 T cell receptor beta chains share one sample of origin, sequenced in a study of T-cell memory formation after mild COVID-19. TCRdb re-analysed the 5' RACE reads in MiXCR, keeping a single row per CDR3 protein. The top ten hold less than 4% of the sample, which has fewer than 250,000 distinct CDR3 sequences, about 10% seen once. Material for sequencing was PBMCs or a T cell subset sorted from them (not recorded which). The receptors here all came from a man aged 18-30 years who had mild COVID-19 (a few samples of this study predate the infection). Cell type and time point are not known.

This clonotype was picked up a small number of times. The chain carries TRBV3-1 and TRBJ2-2; D might be TRBD2 (5 bases). Germline V CDR1 and CDR2: LGHDT, YNNKEL (reference sequence). V was trimmed by 5 bases and J by 6 bases, leaving 10 bases between them. This CDR3 has 13 residues. The CDR3 spells CASSRGWPGELFF. The CDR3 nucleotides read TGTGCCAGCAGCAGAGGGTGGCCCGGGGAGCTGTTTTTT.

This clonotype turned up a few times. The chain is built from TRBV2 and TRBJ2-2, with 8 bases aligning to TRBD2. The CDR3 has 16 residues. The V gene end was trimmed by 6 bases and the J gene end by 5 bases; junction bases not matched to a gene: 11. Germline-derived CDR1 and CDR2 are SNHLY and FYNNEI. Here the CDR3 reads CASRERAGVRTGELFF. Written as DNA, the CDR3 is TGTGCCAGCAGAGAAAGAGCGGGGGTACGAACCGGGGAGCTGTTTTTT. Full variable domain (missing parts from reference TRBV2 and TRBJ2-2): EPEVTQTPSHQVTQMGQEVILRCVPISNHLYFYWYRQILGQKVEFLVSFYNNEISEKSEIFDDQFSVERPDGSNFTLKIRSTKLEDSAMYFCASRERAGVRTGELFFGEGSRLTVL.

This clonotype was recorded a few times. The chain has TRBV9 and TRBJ2-2; D call uncertain. The V end was cut by 3 bases, the J end by 5 bases, with 8 bases between. The CDR3 totals 13 residues. Germline assignment: CDR1 SGDLS and CDR2 YYNGEE. The CDR3 protein is CASSAYTTGELFF. DNA for the CDR3: TGTGCCAGCAGCGCTTACACTACCGGGGAGCTGTTTTTT.

In its sample, this clonotype was seen a few times. The rearrangement uses TRBV5-4 and TRBJ2-1; 11 bases match TRBD2. In germline, CDR1 is SGHNT, CDR2 YYREEE (reference sequence). Germline trimming cut 4 bases from V and 0 bases from J; bases unmatched to any gene: 6. This CDR3 region has 17 residues. DNA of the CDR3: TGTGCCAGCAGCCGCGGACTAGCGGGCAGCTCCTACAATGAGCAGTTCTTC. Encoded protein: CASSRGLAGSSYNEQFF.

In this sample, this clonotype turned up a few times. The chain has TRBV5-1 and TRBJ2-1; D is perhaps TRBD1 (5 bases). The germline gives CDR1 SGHRS, CDR2 YFSETQ. Trimming took 0 bases from V and 6 from J, leaving 10 bases between them. This CDR3 is 14 amino acids long. CDR3 sequence (DNA): TGCGCCAGCAGCTTGGTCCCAGGGATCAATGAGCAGTTCTTC. Its translation: CASSLVPGINEQFF.

This clonotype was seen only a few times. The chain has TRBV3-1 and TRBJ2-5, with D maybe TRBD2 (6 bases). Per the germline V gene, CDR1 is LGHDT and CDR2 is YNNKEL (reference sequence). This CDR3 has 15 amino acids. Deletions cut 4 bases from V and 4 bases from J, with 16 bases between. The CDR3 reads CASSRPPGVRETQYF. DNA of the CDR3: TGTGCCAGCAGCCGCCCGCCGGGGGTCAGAGAGACCCAGTACTTC.

This clonotype has only a few counts. The gene calls are TRBV7-9 and TRBJ2-7, with a weak D call TRBD2 (5 bases). Germline CDR1 and CDR2: SEHNR and FQNEAQ (reference sequence). Trimming shortened V by 10 bases and J by 4 bases, and 8 bases separated the two germline ends. The CDR3 totals 10 residues. CDR3 residues: CAITGYEQYF. CDR3 nucleotide sequence: TGTGCCATTACGGGATACGAGCAGTACTTC.

V and J are TRBV5-1 and TRBJ2-1; no clear D gene. There are 12 residues in the CDR3. CDR1 is SGHRS, CDR2 YFSETQ, per germline. V lost 3 bases, J lost 10 bases, and 11 bases lay in between. The CDR3 DNA reads as TGCGCCAGCAGCTCAGAATTGATGGAGCAGTTCTTC. It is translated as CASSSELMEQFF.

This rearrangement joins TRBV12-3 or TRBV12-4 to TRBJ2-5, with TRBD2 identical over 11 bases. The CDR3 is 16 amino acids. Unmatched junction bases numbered 9, after V lost 4 bases and J lost 5 bases. Here the CDR3 reads CASSSTLAGVAETQYF. The CDR3 DNA reads TGTGCCAGCAGTTCGACACTAGCGGGGGTAGCGGAGACCCAGTACTTC.

Many counts were recorded for this clonotype. The chain is built from TRBV6-6 and TRBJ1-6; D is uncertain. Trimming removed 0 bases at V and 5 bases at J, with 8 bases between. CDR3 length equals 15 residues. CDR1 MNHNY and CDR2 SVGAGI come from the germline V gene (reference sequence). The CDR3 sequence is CASSYSTRHNSPLHF. The CDR3 DNA sequence: TGTGCCAGCAGTTACTCGACGAGACATAATTCACCCCTCCACTTT.